These 24 T cell receptor beta chains share one sample of origin, sequenced in a study of read filtering for tumor transcriptome and immune sequencing. The library was built from about 370 ng RNA with molecular barcoded adaptors for alpha/delta and beta/gamma chains. MiXCR, run by TCRdb on the reads, gives a single entry per CDR3 protein. The sample holds about 60,000 distinct CDR3 sequences, more than 11% seen once. The sequenced material came from a population of CD138-negative cells sorted from bone marrow. The receptors here all came from a donor aged 40 or over with multiple myeloma.

This clonotype was found many times. The CDR3 DNA follows: TGTGCCAGCAGTTACCTAGCGGGGAACTACAATGAGCAGTTCTTC. Amino acids: CASSYLAGNYNEQFF. The chain carries TRBV6-6 and TRBJ2-1; 9 bases fit TRBD2. Germline CDR1 MNHNY, CDR2 SVGAGI (reference sequence). The CDR3 has 15 residues. J was trimmed by 3 bases and V by 2 bases; bases with no gene match: 2.

The chain couples TRBV5-4 to TRBJ2-2; 8 bases fit TRBD2. The CDR3 sequence is 17 residues long. V dropped 3 bases and J dropped 3; count of bases not matched to a gene: 10. Germline V gives CDR1 SGHNT, CDR2 YYREEE (reference sequence). CDR3 coding DNA: TGTGCCAGCAGCTCCCCCGGCGGGGGGCGGGACACCGGGGAGCTGTTTTTT. This sequence encodes CASSSPGGGRDTGELFF.

This clonotype appeared many times. The rearrangement uses TRBV4-3 and TRBJ2-5; 7 nucleotides line up with TRBD1. Germline V gene sequence: CDR1 LGHNA, CDR2 YSLEER. The CDR3 has 15 amino acids. V was pared by 0 bases and J by 2 bases, with 3 bases of the junction left unmatched. CDR3 bases: TGCGCCAGCAGCCAAGATCGCAGGGGGCAAGAGACCCAGTACTTC. Protein: CASSQDRRGQETQYF.

This clonotype has a handful of counts. The rearrangement links TRBV27 to TRBJ2-2; 11 nucleotides agree with TRBD2. The CDR3 extends over 16 amino acids. Germline-derived CDR1 and CDR2 are MNHEY and SMNVEV (reference sequence). V shed 8 bases, J shed 3 bases, and the junction held 8 bases outside the gene matches. CDR3 in amino acids: CASRTSGLVDTGELFF. The CDR3 DNA reads TGTGCCAGCCGGACTAGCGGGCTGGTTGACACCGGGGAGCTGTTTTTT.

This clonotype was recorded many times. The chain uses TRBV12-3 or TRBV12-4 and TRBJ2-2; TRBD2 is a possible D gene (6 bases). V was shortened by 3 bases and J by 1 base, with 12 bases between the two germline ends. This CDR3 is built from 16 residues. CDR3 coding DNA: TGTGCCAGCAGTTTTGGGATTAGCGGGAACACCGGGGAGCTGTTTTTT. Translated: CASSFGISGNTGELFF.

This clonotype was seen at least ten times. The rearrangement links TRBV14 to TRBJ1-2, with TRBD1 matching over 7 bases. CDR3 size: 16 residues. The germline V gene has CDR1 SGHDN and CDR2 FVKESK. The V segment lost 4 bases and the J segment 5 bases; nucleotides outside the gene matches: 13. The CDR3 DNA sequence: TGTGCCAGCAGCCCATACTTTTCCGACAGGGAATATGGCTACACCTTC. Encoded protein: CASSPYFSDREYGYTF.

This clonotype was recorded at least ten times. CDR3 DNA: TGCAGTGCTAGAGAGTTGCGGGAGGGCCTCAGGTTCTTC. It codes for CSARELREGLRFF. V is TRBV20-1 and J is TRBJ2-1, with TRBD2 matching over 9 bases. The V gene end was trimmed by 0 bases and the J gene end by 15 bases; junction bases not matched to a gene: 9. The CDR3 extends over 13 amino acids. Germline V lookup: CDR1 DFQATT, CDR2 SNEGSKA (reference sequence).

In this sample, this clonotype turned up many times. This chain connects TRBV11-3 to TRBJ2-2; D remains ambiguous. Germline CDR1 reads SGHNT; CDR2 reads YENEEA. The CDR3 is 12 residues long. With 3 bases removed from V and 7 bases from J, the gap between germline ends came to 6 bases. The CDR3 sequence is CASSLTVGELFF. The CDR3 nucleotides are TGTGCCAGCAGCTTGACGGTCGGGGAGCTGTTTTTT.

To note about this clonotype: Being one base from a much bigger clone, this may be a read error. The V call is TRBV24-1, the J call TRBJ1-5, with D perhaps matching TRBD1 (6 bases). This CDR3 comprises 14 residues. From germline, CDR1 is KGHDR and CDR2 SFDVKD. CDR3: CATSLQGPNQPQQF. The CDR3 coding sequence is TGTGCCACCAGCCTACAGGGACCGAATCAGCCCCAGCAATTT.

About this clonotype itself: Being one base from a much bigger clone, this may be a read error. This rearrangement joins TRBV12-3 or TRBV12-4 to TRBJ1-3; D perhaps matches TRBD1 (5 bases). The CDR3 length is 15 residues. Trimming cost V 6 bases and J 0 bases, with 12 bases left between them. In DNA form, the CDR3 reads TGTGCCAGCAGGCCGATCAGGGCCTCTGGAAACACCATATATTTT. Its translation: CASRPIRASGNTIYF.

This clonotype was observed at least ten times. The gene calls are TRBV20-1 and TRBJ2-2; 9 bases agree with TRBD1. The V gene end was trimmed by 3 bases and the J gene end by 4 bases; junction bases not matched to a gene: 9. The V gene's germline CDR1 is DFQATT and CDR2 SNEGSKA (reference sequence). The CDR3 contains 16 residues. CDR3 in amino acids: CSASPDRGYVTGELFF. As DNA, the CDR3 is TGCAGTGCTAGCCCGGACAGGGGATATGTCACCGGGGAGCTGTTTTTT.

This clonotype has a handful of counts. This CDR3 is missing its conserved last phenylalanine or tryptophan, likely due to a read error. The V gene is TRBV6-2 or TRBV6-3, the J gene TRBJ2-7, with 10 bases fitting TRBD1. The CDR3 length is 14 residues. The J segment lost 5 bases and the V segment lost 2 bases, leaving 3 bases of the junction unmatched. The germline V gene has CDR1 MNHEY and CDR2 SVGEGT. This CDR3 reads CASSYRDRGNEQYL. DNA of the CDR3: TGTGCCAGCAGTTACAGGGACAGGGGCAACGAGCAGTACCTC.

This clonotype was observed many times. V and J are TRBV29-1 and TRBJ2-6; D possibly uses TRBD1 or TRBD2 (5 bases each). CDR3 size: 14 residues. Germline loops: CDR1 SQVTM, CDR2 ANQGSEA. Trimming took off 0 bases at V and 2 bases at J, with 5 bases between the two ends. CDR3: CSVEEGAGANVLTF. The CDR3 DNA reads as TGCAGCGTTGAAGAGGGGGCTGGGGCCAACGTCCTGACTTTC.

This clonotype was found a few times. A read error may account for a junction end that differs from germline. The rearrangement joins TRBV2 to TRBJ2-7; the match to TRBD1 covers 10 bases. Germline V lookup: CDR1 SNHLY, CDR2 FYNNEI. The CDR3 covers 14 residues. The CDR3 nucleotides read TGTGCCAGCAGTGAGGGGACAGGGGTGGAGGGGCCGGACTTC. The encoded protein is CASSEGTGVEGPDF.

About this clonotype itself: Here the CDR3 omits its conserved ending phenylalanine or tryptophan, so a read error is the likely source. The chain couples TRBV5-1 to TRBJ2-7, with TRBD2 matching over 8 bases. The CDR3 is 14 residues long. Trimming at V came to 2 bases and at J to 3 bases, leaving 4 bases not matched to a gene. Germline V gene data show CDR1 as SGHRS and CDR2 as YFSETQ. Here the CDR3 reads CASSFSGINYEQYL. For the CDR3, the DNA is TGCGCCAGCAGCTTTAGCGGGATTAACTACGAGCAGTACCTC.

V and J are TRBV11-2 and TRBJ2-4; no firm D call. The length of the CDR3 is 13 residues. The germline V gene has CDR1 SGHAT and CDR2 FQNNGV. V was pared by 1 base and J by 9 bases, with 10 bases between. CDR3 sequence (DNA): TGTGCCAGCAGCTTAGGCGTTCCGGGCATTCAGTACTTC. It codes for CASSLGVPGIQYF.

The chain is built from TRBV20-1 and TRBJ2-1; 9 bases are a match to TRBD2. The CDR3 has 15 residues. The V segment lost 2 bases and the J segment 2 bases; nucleotides outside the gene matches: 4. The germline V gene has CDR1 DFQATT and CDR2 SNEGSKA (reference sequence). The CDR3 coding sequence is TGCAGTGCTAGAATTATAGCGGGGGCCTACAATGAGCAGTTCTTC. It translates to CSARIIAGAYNEQFF.

In regard to this clonotype: A much larger clone is a single base away; this may be a read error. This rearrangement joins TRBV7-3 to TRBJ2-6; weak D call: TRBD2 (7 bases). CDR1 and CDR2 from the germline V gene are SGHTA and FQGTGA. CDR3 length: 15 residues. V was cut by 7 bases and J by 11 bases, with 21 bases left in between. DNA for the CDR3: TGTGCCAGCAACCCTACAGGGAACCGGGGGGACGTCCTGACTTTC. Its translation is CASNPTGNRGDVLTF. Using reference TRBV7-3 and TRBJ2-6 for the parts outside the CDR3, the full variable domain is GAGVSQTPSNKVTEKGKYVELRCDPISGHTALYWYRQSLGQGPEFLIYFQGTGAADDSGLPNDRFFAVRPEGSVSTLKIQRTERGDSAVYLCASNPTGNRGDVLTFGAGSRLTVL.

This clonotype was seen repeatedly, ten times or more. The chain's CDR3 is CASSLETSSPYNEQFF. CDR3 sequence (DNA): TGTGCCAGCAGCTTAGAGACTAGCAGCCCCTACAATGAGCAGTTCTTC. The chain recombines TRBV7-9 with TRBJ2-1, with 7 bases lining up with TRBD2. The V segment lost 1 base and the J segment 2 bases; nucleotides outside the gene matches: 5. Per germline, CDR1 SEHNR and CDR2 FQNEAQ (reference sequence). The CDR3 spans 16 residues.

This clonotype was detected many times. This rearrangement joins TRBV20-1 to TRBJ2-2, with TRBD1 matching over 8 bases. CDR1 DFQATT and CDR2 SNEGSKA come from the germline V gene (reference sequence). This CDR3 comprises 13 residues. J gave up 6 bases and V 6 bases, and 6 bases lay outside the gene matches. CDR3 nucleotides: TGCAGTGCCGACAGGGGTAACCCCGGGGAGCTGTTTTTT. Protein product: CSADRGNPGELFF.

This clonotype was detected many times. The chain employs TRBV18 and TRBJ1-5; D is possibly TRBD1 (6 bases). Trimming pared 5 bases from V and 1 base from J, leaving 12 bases between. CDR3 length equals 15 residues. Per germline, CDR1 KGHSH and CDR2 LQKENI. The CDR3 reads CASSTDRKSNQPQHF. The DNA of the CDR3 is TGTGCCAGCTCAACCGACAGGAAAAGCAATCAGCCCCAGCATTTT.

This clonotype has just a few counts. This chain connects TRBV7-2 to TRBJ1-1, with D unclear. The V and J ends lost 2 bases and 7 bases respectively, with 14 bases between them. The CDR3 runs to 14 residues. Germline CDR1 reads SGHTA; CDR2 reads FQGNSA. In DNA, the CDR3 is TGTGCCAGCAGCTTAAATTCTGGAGACATTGAAGCTTTCTTT. Protein product: CASSLNSGDIEAFF. Using reference TRBV7-2 and TRBJ1-1 for the parts outside the CDR3, the full variable domain is GAGVSQSPSNKVTEKGKDVELRCDPISGHTALYWYRQSLGQGLEFLIYFQGNSAPDKSGLPSDRFSAERTGGSVSTLTIQRTQQEDSAVYLCASSLNSGDIEAFFGQGTRLTVV.

The rearrangement uses TRBV5-1 and TRBJ1-1; D unresolved. V lost 0 bases and J 3 bases, leaving 9 bases between the germline ends. In germline, CDR1 is SGHRS, CDR2 YFSETQ. CDR3 length equals 14 residues. This CDR3 reads CASSLASLDTEAFF. As DNA, the CDR3 is TGCGCCAGCAGCTTGGCCAGCTTGGACACTGAAGCTTTCTTT.

This clonotype was detected many times. V gene TRBV20-1 combines with J gene TRBJ2-1; D uncertain. CDR1 DFQATT and CDR2 SNEGSKA come from the germline V gene (reference sequence). The CDR3 runs to 15 residues. Trimming removed 0 bases from V and 2 bases from J, with 11 bases in between. The CDR3 sequence: CSARDDARAYNEQFF. CDR3 sequence (DNA): TGCAGTGCTAGAGATGACGCTAGAGCCTACAATGAGCAGTTCTTC.